This T cell receptor beta chain was profiled in a study of radiation and T cells in renal cell carcinoma. Study-level findings and limits: In blood, top tumor clones expanded by 2 weeks, shrinking by 4. Without pretreatment biopsies, baseline tumor clonotype presence was undetermined.

Regarding time point: blood 2 weeks post-SBRT. Treatment reported: 15 Gy SBRT to primary tumor, nephrectomy 4 weeks later. Blood was sampled at baseline, 2 weeks and 4 weeks after SBRT. Some clones are missing from TCRdb's copy, which holds only in-frame ones; the method was immunoSEQ multiplex PCR. This sample has roughly 130,000 clones, with roughly four fifths found just once. CDR1 SGHRS and CDR2 YFSETQ come from the germline V gene. The CDR3 runs to 16 residues. V was pared by 0 bases and J by 4 bases, with 16 bases between. As concerns this clone: Its specificity is not known.

The receptor was derived from a woman in her sixties or seventies with renal cell carcinoma. Source: blood, taken from a patient whose treatment included radiotherapy and nephrectomy. This chain links TRBV5-1 with TRBJ1-1, with D hard to call. The CDR3 protein is CASSLDGSWGSTEAFF. The CDR3 DNA reads as TGCGCCAGCAGCTTGGATGGTTCTTGGGGTTCCACTGAAGCTTTCTTT.